This T cell receptor beta chain was recorded in a study of vaccination and CD4 T cells after COVID-19. This CDR3 is 15 amino acids long. Germline CDR1 and CDR2: LNHDA and SQIVND (reference sequence). Trimming removed 5 bases at V and 1 base at J, with 12 bases between. Treatment of the sample: roughly nine-day PBMC culture with coronavirus spike peptide pools or control peptides (ViraFEST assay). Once obtained from cultured CD4+ T cells, the DNA was sequenced using the Oncomine TCR Beta short-read assay. Using the QIAamp micro DNA kit, genomic DNA was extracted from the CD4+ T cells that had been cultured. TCRdb passed the PCR reads through MiXCR, listing each CDR3 protein once. The table records some 14,000 distinct CDR3 sequences, roughly a quarter of them present only once. With respect to this clonotype: Its antigen is currently unknown.

The receptor's source is a human donor who had recovered from COVID-19. The starting material was CD4+ T cells from blood, cultured in vitro, obtained after SARS-CoV-2 vaccination. This chain joins TRBV19 and TRBJ1-3; D unclear. CDR3 loop: CASSEPPRSGNTIYF. The CDR3 region has the DNA TGTGCCAGTAGTGAGCCCCCGAGGTCTGGAAACACCATATATTTT.